Listed below are T cell receptor beta chains from one sample, sequenced in a study of Ad26.COV2.S vaccination and SARS-CoV-2 variants. Produced via immunoSEQ multiplex PCR; TCRdb's table is partial and in-frame only. The sample holds hundreds of thousands of clones; roughly nine tenths are singletons and the top ten take around 1.4%. The sample was peripheral blood, taken in a trial of Ad26.COV2.S vaccine versus placebo. Receptor source: a person aged 18-60 years who received the Ad26.COV2.S COVID-19 vaccine or a placebo. CDR3s include the opening cysteine and the closing phenylalanine or tryptophan. The D gene is left open where the match is weak. Only part of the rows carry a size: once, few, many, or a class if the clone is expanded.

V,length,D,size,J,DNA,CDR3
TRBV18,15,.,.,TRBJ2-5,TGTGCCAGCTCACCTGTTGCAGGGGTACAAGAGACCCAGTACTTC,CASSPVAGVQETQYF
TRBV5-4,14,TRBD2,.,TRBJ2-1,TGTGCCAGCAGCTCCGGACTAGCTTACAATGAGCAGTTCTTC,CASSSGLAYNEQFF
TRBV20-1,14,.,.,TRBJ2-7,TGCAGTGCTAGTTGGCGCACACTCGTACACGAGCAGTACTTC,CSASWRTLVHEQYF
TRBV30,16,.,.,TRBJ2-2,TGTGCCTGGAGTGACAGAGACCCGACGGGGACCGGGGAGCTGTTTTTT,CAWSDRDPTGTGELFF
TRBV5-4,15,.,.,TRBJ2-7,TGTGCCAGCAGCTTGGAGGGATACTCCTCCTACGAGCAGTACTTC,CASSLEGYSSYEQYF
TRBV7-9,12,.,.,TRBJ2-5,TGTGCCAGCAGCCCCGAGGCCAGGGCCCAGTACTTC,CASSPEARAQYF
TRBV5-1,16,.,few,TRBJ2-1,TGCGCCAGCAGCCGGCGGGATTTAAGCTCCTACAATGAGCAGTTCTTC,CASSRRDLSSYNEQFF
TRBV3-1/TRBV3-2,18,.,.,TRBJ2-3,TGTGCCAGCAGCCAAGATCGTGGGGGAGTAGGAACCGCAGATACGCAGTATTTT,CASSQDRGGVGTADTQYF
TRBV10-2,15,.,.,TRBJ2-7,TGCGCCAGCAGACCCGGACAACTGAGCTCCTACGAGCAGTACTTC,CASRPGQLSSYEQYF
TRBV11-3,15,.,once,TRBJ1-1,TGTGCCAGCAGCTTAGGATCGGGGCTGAACACTGAAGCTTTCTTT,CASSLGSGLNTEAFF
TRBV6-5,15,.,.,TRBJ2-6,TGTGCCAGCAGTTTTAGCGTCCTTGGGGCCAACGTCCTGACTTTC,CASSFSVLGANVLTF
TRBV10-3,16,TRBD1,.,TRBJ2-3,TGTGCCATCAGTTCGGGACAGGGGGCGGTGACAGATACGCAGTATTTT,CAISSGQGAVTDTQYF
TRBV15,13,.,.,TRBJ1-1,TGTGCCACCAGCAGCCGCGTGGGGAGTGAAGCTTTCTTT,CATSSRVGSEAFF
TRBV21-1,17,.,.,TRBJ1-4,TGTGCCAGCAGCAAAAAGGTAGGGGAGACCCTTAATGAAAAACTGTTTTTT,CASSKKVGETLNEKLFF
TRBV7-8,17,.,.,TRBJ1-1,TGTGCCAGCAGCTTAGTGTCCCTGGGCGCATTGAACACTGAAGCTTTCTTT,CASSLVSLGALNTEAFF
TRBV27,14,.,.,TRBJ2-7,TGTGCCAGCAGTATCCGGACGGGAGTCTACGAGCAGTACTTC,CASSIRTGVYEQYF
TRBV19,15,TRBD1,.,TRBJ1-6,TGTGCCAGTAGTCCTAGGACAGGGGAAAATTCACCCCTCCACTTT,CASSPRTGENSPLHF
TRBV10-3,13,.,.,TRBJ2-5,TGTGCCATCAGGGGTAATCAACGCGAGACCCAGTACTTC,CAIRGNQRETQYF
TRBV30,14,TRBD2,.,TRBJ2-5,TGTGCCTGGAGTCGGCGGGAGGGCCTTGAGACCCAGTACTTC,CAWSRREGLETQYF
TRBV11-2,16,TRBD2,.,TRBJ2-5,TGTGCCAGCAGCTTCTTGCTGACTAGCGGGGTTGAGACCCAGTACTTC,CASSFLLTSGVETQYF
TRBV6-5,14,.,.,TRBJ1-3,TGTGCCAGCAGGGGGGCTTTGGCTGGAAACACCATATATTTT,CASRGALAGNTIYF
TRBV13,16,TRBD2,.,TRBJ2-7,TGTGCCAGCAGCTTGGAAGGACTAGCGGGAAATTACGAGCAGTACTTC,CASSLEGLAGNYEQYF
TRBV29-1,13,TRBD1,.,TRBJ2-5,TGCAGCGTGCTGGGACAGGTCGGACAGACCCAGTACTTC,CSVLGQVGQTQYF
TRBV2,14,TRBD1,.,TRBJ2-2,TGTGCCAGCAGGGGACAGGGACGATCCGGGGAGCTGTTTTTT,CASRGQGRSGELFF
TRBV7-8,13,.,.,TRBJ1-5,TGTGCCAGCAGCTCCCGGGTGTGGAGTGAGCAGCATTTT,CASSSRVWSEQHF
TRBV4-2,15,.,.,TRBJ2-7,TGTGCCAGCAGCCAAGGCAAAGGGCCCTCCTACGAGCAGTACTTC,CASSQGKGPSYEQYF
TRBV29-1,14,TRBD2,.,TRBJ2-1,TGCAGCACTAGCGGGAGTATGTCCTACAATGAGCAGTTCTTC,CSTSGSMSYNEQFF
TRBV7-9,15,.,once,TRBJ1-1,TGTGCCAGCAGCTTAGGGGCAGGGTTGAACACTGAAGCTTTCTTT,CASSLGAGLNTEAFF
TRBV18,15,.,.,TRBJ2-2,TGTGCCAGCTCACCCTTCGGCGGAGGCACCGGGGAGCTGTTTTTT,CASSPFGGGTGELFF
TRBV15,13,.,.,TRBJ2-1,TGTGCCACCAGCAGAGATCGCATCTGGGGGCAGTTCTTC,CATSRDRIWGQFF
TRBV11-2,14,.,.,TRBJ1-2,TGTGCCAGCAGCCAGGACAGCGCTGCTGTGGGCTACACCTTC,CASSQDSAAVGYTF
TRBV19,18,TRBD2,.,TRBJ2-2,TGTGCCAGTAGTATATATTTTAGCGGGAGGTTGGTCACCGGGGAGCTGTTTTTT,CASSIYFSGRLVTGELFF
TRBV18,17,TRBD2,.,TRBJ2-2,TGTGCCAGCTCACTCGGACTAGCGGGAGGTTCGACCGGGGAGCTGTTTTTT,CASSLGLAGGSTGELFF
TRBV24-1,14,.,few,TRBJ2-1,TGTGCCACCAGTGAGCGGCTCGGGGGCAATGAGCAGTTCTTC,CATSERLGGNEQFF
TRBV24-1,14,TRBD1,.,TRBJ1-2,TGTGCCACCAGTGATTCGGACAGGGGATCTGGCTACACCTTC,CATSDSDRGSGYTF
TRBV27,14,.,.,TRBJ2-7,TGTGCCAGCAGTTTAGGGGGACAAGCCTACGAGCAGTACTTC,CASSLGGQAYEQYF
TRBV19,12,.,.,TRBJ1-2,TGTGCCAGTAGTCCCGGAAACTATGGCTACACCTTC,CASSPGNYGYTF
TRBV20-1,12,.,.,TRBJ2-7,TGCAGTGCTAGTCCCTCGGGCGCCGCGAAGTACTTC,CSASPSGAAKYF
TRBV10-3,14,TRBD1,.,TRBJ1-1,TGTGCCATCAGAGGGGGCGGCATGAACACTGAAGCTTTCTTT,CAIRGGGMNTEAFF
TRBV3-1/TRBV3-2,18,TRBD2,few,TRBJ2-7,TGTGCCAGCAGCCAAGGGGTAGCGGGAGGGCGGTCCTCCTACGAGCAGTACTTC,CASSQGVAGGRSSYEQYF
TRBV12-3/TRBV12-4,13,.,.,TRBJ2-5,TGTGCCAGCAGTTTACAGAATCAAGAGACCCAGTACTTC,CASSLQNQETQYF
TRBV18,14,.,.,TRBJ1-1,TGTGCCAGCTCACCGTCGGAGGGTGGCACTGAAGCTTTCTTT,CASSPSEGGTEAFF
TRBV19,14,.,.,TRBJ2-2,TGTGCCAGTAGCGCACAAGAGTCCACCGGGGAGCTGTTTTTT,CASSAQESTGELFF
TRBV5-4,14,.,.,TRBJ1-1,TGTGCCAGCAGCTTGGTAGGCAGGAACACTGAAGCTTTCTTT,CASSLVGRNTEAFF
TRBV29-1,13,TRBD1,.,TRBJ2-7,TGCAGCGTTGAAAGGGACAGGGGACGGGAGCAGTACTTC,CSVERDRGREQYF
TRBV4-3,16,.,.,TRBJ2-1,TGCGCCAGCAGCCGAGTCGTTGGTGGGGCTTACAATGAGCAGTTCTTC,CASSRVVGGAYNEQFF
TRBV18,17,TRBD1,once,TRBJ1-4,TGTGCCAGCTCACCCGGACAGGGAGAAGGGTCTAATGAAAAACTGTTTTTT,CASSPGQGEGSNEKLFF
TRBV2,12,.,.,TRBJ2-7,TGTGCCAGCAGTGAAAGGGGATACGAGCAGTACTTC,CASSERGYEQYF